These T cell receptor beta chains were read from a single sample in a study of neurological immune-mediated disorders. TCRdb ran MiXCR on the 5' RACE reads and lists one entry per CDR3 protein. The sample carries approximately 20,000 distinct CDR3 sequences, 7.5% recorded once. The source material was CD8+ T cells from blood. The receptors derive from a woman between 25 and 40 years old with HTLV-1-associated myelopathy (HAM/TSP). Both conserved end residues are part of each CDR3. The D gene is left open where the match is weak. Rows may omit the clone size; those that give it use once, few, many or a size class.

TRBV7-7	many	.	TRBJ2-7	TGTGCCAGCAGCCCGACCCGGAGTCAGTCCTACGAGCAGTACTTC	CASSPTRSQSYEQYF
TRBV9	medium-sized	.	TRBJ1-2	TGTGCCAGCAGCGAAACCGGGACACCCTATGGCTACACCTTC	CASSETGTPYGYTF
TRBV7-6	.	.	TRBJ2-7	TGTGCCAGCAGCTCCGGATTGGGATCCTCCTACGAGCAGTACTTC	CASSSGLGSSYEQYF
TRBV7-8	many	.	TRBJ2-3	TGTGCCAGCAGCTACCTTCTCGGGTTTTCAGATACGCAGTATTTT	CASSYLLGFSDTQYF
TRBV20-1	many	.	TRBJ2-7	TGCAGTGCTAGAGCGGTCGGCGCGAACGAGCAGTACTTC	CSARAVGANEQYF
TRBV7-8	many	.	TRBJ2-7	TGTGCCAGCAGCCCCCTTGGGCGCGAGCAGTACTTC	CASSPLGREQYF
TRBV10-3	.	TRBD2	TRBJ2-1	TGTGACATCAGTGAGTACACTAGCGGGGGGTATGAGCAGTTCTTC	CDISEYTSGGYEQFF
TRBV5-6	medium-sized	TRBD2	TRBJ2-3	TGTGCCAGCAGCTTGGAGGAAAGCGGGAGTACGCAGTATTTT	CASSLEESGSTQYF
TRBV3-1	many	.	TRBJ1-2	TGTGCCAGCAGCCAAGTCGGGGTTCCGAACTATGGCTACACCTTC	CASSQVGVPNYGYTF
TRBV20-1	many	TRBD1	TRBJ1-2	TGCAGTGCTAGAGATTCGGGACAGAGTTATGGCTACACCTTC	CSARDSGQSYGYTF
TRBV20-1	many	.	TRBJ1-1	TGCAGTGCCGTAGAGGGCGTACCTGAAGCTTTCTTT	CSAVEGVPEAFF
TRBV5-1	many	TRBD2	TRBJ2-1	TGCGCCAGCAGCATACCCCGGACTAGCGATGAGCAGTTCTTC	CASSIPRTSDEQFF
TRBV5-1	many	.	TRBJ2-7	TGCGCCAGCAGCTTGAGACAGCGGATCTACGAGCAGTACTTC	CASSLRQRIYEQYF
TRBV7-9	many	TRBD2	TRBJ2-1	TGTGCCAGCAGCCCCGGGGGGGGGCTGAATGAGCAGTTCTTC	CASSPGGGLNEQFF
TRBV6-5	many	.	TRBJ1-6	TGTGCCAGCAGTTACGGCAGCTCCTATAATTCACCCCTCCACTTT	CASSYGSSYNSPLHF
TRBV5-1	many	.	TRBJ2-3	TGCGCCAGCGGTGCGAGGGGGGATTCAGATACGCAGTATTTT	CASGARGDSDTQYF
TRBV6-4	medium-sized	.	TRBJ2-2	TGTGCCAGCAGTGACCCACAGGGTGGTGTCACCGGGGAGCTGTTTTTT	CASSDPQGGVTGELFF
TRBV6-1	many	TRBD1	TRBJ2-1	TGTGCCAGCAGTGAATGGACAGGGAACTACAATGAGCAGTTCTTC	CASSEWTGNYNEQFF
TRBV11-3	many	.	TRBJ2-2	TGTGCCAGCAGCAGCTGGGACGGACCAAACACCGGGGAGCTGTTTTTT	CASSSWDGPNTGELFF
TRBV7-2	many	.	TRBJ2-2	TGTGCCAGCACCGACCCAGGGACTAACACCGGGGAGCTGTTTTTT	CASTDPGTNTGELFF
TRBV5-1	many	TRBD1	TRBJ2-7	TGCGCCAGCAGCCCGGGACAGCTGTCCCCCGAGCAGTACTTC	CASSPGQLSPEQYF
TRBV7-6	.	.	TRBJ2-2	TGTGCCAGCAACAACAGGCGCGCCGGGGAGATGTTTTTT	CASNNRRAGEMFF
TRBV29-1	many	.	TRBJ2-1	TGCAGCGCTGAAAGAGTATCAAACAATGAGCAGTTCTTC	CSAERVSNNEQFF
TRBV13	many	.	TRBJ1-3	TGTGCCAGCAGCTTAGGAGACTCTGGAAACACCATATATTTT	CASSLGDSGNTIYF
TRBV3-1	many	.	TRBJ2-2	TGTGCCAGCAGCCAAGAAAGTATCAACACCGGGGAGCTGTTTTTT	CASSQESINTGELFF
TRBV29-1	many	TRBD2	TRBJ2-3	TGCAGCGCCCCCCCAGCGGGGGGTTTCCCCGATACGCAGTATTTT	CSAPPAGGFPDTQYF
TRBV30	.	.	TRBJ2-3	TGTGCCTGGAGTGAAACCTTCAACGTGGGGTTTTATTTT	CAWSETFNVGFYF
TRBV5-1	many	TRBD1	TRBJ1-2	TGCGCCAGCAGCCCGGACATCTGGGGACAGGGAAGGCGGCATGGCTACACCTTC	CASSPDIWGQGRRHGYTF
TRBV29-1	many	TRBD1	TRBJ1-2	TGCAGCGTAGGGGGGACAGGGACTAACTATGGCTACACCTTC	CSVGGTGTNYGYTF
TRBV5-1	many	TRBD2	TRBJ2-7	TGCGCCAGCAGCTCTCGTCCGGGACTAAACCCCTACGAGCAGTACTTC	CASSSRPGLNPYEQYF
TRBV14	few	TRBD2	TRBJ2-1	TGTGCCAGCAGCCCTAGACTAGCGGGGGGGCGGTTCGGAGTCGTCTACAATGAGCAGTTCTTC	CASSPRLAGGRFGVVYNEQFF
TRBV3-1	many	.	TRBJ2-3	TGTGCCAGCAGCCACCGACCCTTGCGGGGGCCGGGCACAGATACGCAGTATTTT	CASSHRPLRGPGTDTQYF
TRBV30	.	.	TRBJ1-1	TGTGCCTGGAGTGTCTGGGGGGGGACTGAAGCTTTCTTT	CAWSVWGGTEAFF
TRBV6-1	many	.	TRBJ1-4	TGTGCCAGCAGTGAGGACATTTCAGCAACTAATGAAAAACTGTTTTTT	CASSEDISATNEKLFF
TRBV6-5	many	TRBD1	TRBJ1-2	TGTGCCAGCAGTTACTCGATTGGGGACAGCTATGGCTACACCTTC	CASSYSIGDSYGYTF
TRBV20-1	many	.	TRBJ2-3	TGCAGTGCTAGTTCGGAGGGGGGGCGAGATACGCAGTATTTT	CSASSEGGRDTQYF
TRBV7-9	many	TRBD1	TRBJ1-5	TGTGCCAGCAGCCCTAGCGGGACAGTCCAGCCCCAGCATTTT	CASSPSGTVQPQHF
TRBV25-1	many	.	TRBJ2-7	TGTGCCAGCAGTAGGGCCTACGAGCAGTACTTC	CASSRAYEQYF
TRBV5-5	many	TRBD1	TRBJ2-7	TGTGCCAGCAGATTTGGGACAGGGCTCTACGAGCAGTACTTC	CASRFGTGLYEQYF
TRBV9	.	TRBD2	TRBJ2-1	TGTGCCAGCAGCGTAGATCGTCTAGCGGGACACAATGAGCAGTTCTTC	CASSVDRLAGHNEQFF
TRBV20-1	many	.	TRBJ1-2	TGCAGTGCCTCGATTAACTATGGCTACACCTTC	CSASINYGYTF
TRBV12-3/TRBV12-4	many	.	TRBJ1-5	TGTGCCAGCAGCCCGGTGTGGGTCCCGGATCAAGGCAATCAGCCCCAGCATTTT	CASSPVWVPDQGNQPQHF
TRBV5-6	many	.	TRBJ2-3	TGTGCCAGCAGCGCGGGTCGGGCCCCGCTCACAGATACGCAGTATTTT	CASSAGRAPLTDTQYF
TRBV6-5	many	TRBD1	TRBJ2-3	TGTGCCAGTCGATCCGGGACAGGGGATTCAGATACGCAGTATTTT	CASRSGTGDSDTQYF
TRBV4-2	.	.	TRBJ2-1	TGTGCCAGCAGCCAAGTTGCCGGGAATGAGAAGTTCTTC	CASSQVAGNEKFF
TRBV2	many	.	TRBJ2-1	TGTGCCAGCAGTGTGGTTAGCTCCTACAATGAGCAGTTCTTC	CASSVVSSYNEQFF
TRBV2	.	TRBD1	TRBJ1-2	TGTGCCAGCAGTGAAGAAGGGGGCCCGGGGGTAAACTATGGCTACACCTTC	CASSEEGGPGVNYGYTF
TRBV20-1	many	.	TRBJ2-5	TGCAGTGCTAGAATCTCGAGGGGCCAAGAGACCCAGTACTTC	CSARISRGQETQYF
TRBV29-1	many	TRBD1	TRBJ2-7	TGCAGCGTTGAAGGACAGGGTCGCTACGAGCAGTACTTC	CSVEGQGRYEQYF
TRBV2	.	.	TRBJ1-1	TGTGCCAGCGGCCAGAGGAGGATAAACACTGAAGCTTTCTTT	CASGQRRINTEAFF
TRBV20-1	many	TRBD1	TRBJ2-7	TGCAGTGCTAGGACGTCAGGGGGTTCCTACGAGCAGTACTTC	CSARTSGGSYEQYF
TRBV9	many	.	TRBJ2-1	TGTGCCAGCAGCGGGGGGGCCTACAATGAGCAGTTCTTC	CASSGGAYNEQFF
TRBV7-6	many	.	TRBJ2-7	TGTGCCAGCAGCTTAGGGGGGGCGAACGAGCAGTACTTC	CASSLGGANEQYF
TRBV12-3/TRBV12-4	few	.	TRBJ1-2	TGTGCCAGCAGTTTCTCGGGACCGATTAACTATGGCTACACCTTC	CASSFSGPINYGYTF